This T cell receptor (beta chain) was identified in a study of blood T cell repertoires in COVID-19. Study-wide background: The samples span acute and convalescent COVID-19 from the United States, Italy and Spain. T cells, B-cell-depleted T cells, or PBMCs provided the cDNA or gDNA that served as material.

V was shortened by 2 bases and J by 0 bases, with 19 bases between the two germline ends. The CDR3 has 17 residues. CDR1 GTSNPN and CDR2 SVGIG come from the germline V gene (reference sequence). In the authors' methods: Estimation of nucleated cell counts relied on the amplification of reference gene primers. TCRdb's copy holds only in-frame clones and misses some; the assay was immunoSEQ multiplex PCR. V and J calls plus clone size are reproduced from that table; the DNA served to infer D and trimming. The sample contains some 63,000 clones, approximately 85% of which appear only once. This clone appeared a few times.

The chain employs TRBV30 and TRBJ1-1, with D possibly matching TRBD1 (5 bases). The TCR sequence derives from a human donor in a cohort sampled during active COVID-19. Sequencing was performed on peripheral blood. The CDR3 DNA sequence: TGTGCCTGGAGTAATGAGCGGGGTGGGGGACTGAACACTGAAGCTTTCTTT. It encodes CAWSNERGGGLNTEAFF.